The sequence of this TCR beta chain was determined in a study of blood T cells in healthy people across ages (dated by TCRdb to the mid-2010s). Regarding the study in general: In model experiments, template switching captured about one uniquely barcoded TCR beta cDNA molecule for every two T cells. To track age-related changes in TCR beta repertoire diversity, the study relied on deep sequencing normalized with unique cDNA molecular identifiers. The donors were split into four age groups: young (average 16 years), middle-aged (nearly 40), aged (over 55) and long-lived (roughly 77). To avoid experimental bias, donors of different ages were randomly spread across the sequencing lanes. Two additional independent replicas of 1 million unique cDNA reads from the same blood draw were analyzed for two donors (one aged 18 to 30 and one aged 80 or older). What the research found in general, with its limitations: Since profiling was done on bulk unsorted PBMCs, naive and antigen-experienced compartments could not be conclusively compared. A strong correlation was found between observed TCR beta diversity and the percentage of naive T cells measured by flow cytometry. As age increased, observed TCR beta diversity per million T cells dropped in a roughly linear way, and a significant reduction was already evident by age 40. Estimates of total diversity based on one million sequenced T cells were regarded as lower bounds and as underestimates. The CMV infection status of donors was not known, potentially confounding age-related changes in expanded clonotypes. Compared with the aged group, more naive CD4+ T cells, fewer expanded clones and increased TCR diversity were shown by the long-lived group, suggesting age selection.

The donors were roughly 39 Caucasian individuals from Russia, aged about 6 to 100 years, who were systemically healthy. Each donor gave about 9.7 milliliters of peripheral blood, drawn into EDTA-treated Vacutainer tubes. PBMCs were isolated by Ficoll-Paque density-gradient centrifugation, with at least 7 million obtained per sample. Total RNA was extracted from PBMCs with Trizol reagent, with at least 5.5 micrograms obtained per sample. For every donor, an aliquot of PBMCs went through flow cytometry to measure the percentages of naive CD45RAhigh/CD27high T cells. This clonotype was counted only a few times. Its cognate antigen has yet to be identified. No much larger clonotype is one base removed from it; base qualities were not supplied. Libraries were made using 5' RACE. The second PCR ran for about 6 to 12 cycles and used a J-beta primer mix along with a sample-barcoded 5' primer. Each TCR beta cDNA molecule received a unique molecular identifier from a template-switch 5' adaptor carrying 12 random nucleotides. Each sample yielded at least 3 million CDR3-containing paired-end reads. First-strand cDNA synthesis was performed from all RNA using the Mint cDNA synthesis kit, with priming by a TRBC-specific oligonucleotide. Following uracil-DNA glycosylase treatment, a first 18-cycle PCR with universal primers M1SS and BC2_uni_R was performed on all cDNA. Per the authors' processing: Each sample was normalized by randomly selecting 1 million high-quality reads, each carrying a distinct molecular identifier. Reads with shared molecular identifiers were discarded instead of being binned into consensus sequences. MiTCR, set to a Q25 quality threshold and the strictest error-elimination algorithm, was used for CDR3 identification, clonotype clustering and error correction. A nonparametric unseen species model with Euler transformation was used to estimate lower-bound total TCR beta diversity. TCRdb reprocessing: public reads trimmed at Q25 with fastp, clones called with MiXCR, in-frame beta chains kept. Rows with a matching CDR3 protein are joined into one entry that keeps the most common DNA and genes. The V and J calls shown here were made by TCRdb, not taken from the authors' results. The sample includes over 1,500,000 distinct CDR3 sequences, with roughly two fifths observed a single time. The ten largest clones take up more than 20% of the sample.

Trimming accounts for 2 bases at V and 4 bases at J, while the number of junction bases matched to no gene is 8. There are 15 amino acids in the CDR3, from cysteine to phenylalanine inclusive. CDR3 DNA only is kept here, 45 bases in frame from base 1. CDR1 and CDR2 (SGDLS, YYNGEE) derive from the germline V gene. Sequenced: blood. This chain joins TRBV9 to TRBJ2-7; TRBD2 aligns with 8 central bases. The receptor comes from a human donor in good health. The CDR3 reads as follows: CASSVSGELSYEQYF. The nucleotides are TGTGCCAGCAGCGTTAGCGGGGAGCTTTCTTACGAGCAGTACTTC. With all but the CDR3 taken from the reference TRBV9 and TRBJ2-7 genes, the full variable domain is: DSGVTQTPKHLITATGQRVTLRCSPRSGDLSVYWYQQSLDQGLQFLIQYYNGEERAKGNILERFSAQQFPDLHSELNLSSLELGDSALYFCASSVSGELSYEQYFGPGTRLTVT.